Presented here are 13 T cell receptor beta chains from one specimen sequenced in a study of T cells in Graves' hyperthyroidism and ophthalmopathy. TCR beta CDR3 sequences were amplified from RNA transcripts. The HTBI primer set was used in a first-round RT-PCR of the TCR CDR3. TCRdb redid the calling of the multiplex PCR reads with MiXCR, one entry per CDR3 protein. The sample consists of roughly 700,000 distinct CDR3 sequences, 14% of them appearing once. Sequencing input: blood. The receptors here all came from a woman under 30 with Graves' hyperthyroidism.

This clonotype was counted at least ten times. The chain is built from TRBV4-2 and TRBJ2-7; possible D gene TRBD2, 6 bases. V lost 3 bases to trimming and J lost 5 bases, with 14 bases between them. The germline gives CDR1 LGHNA, CDR2 YNFKEQ. This CDR3 is 14 amino acids long. The CDR3 protein is CASSQLQGGNEQYF. The CDR3, as DNA: TGTGCCAGCAGCCAGCTCCAGGGAGGTAACGAGCAGTACTTC.

This clonotype was recorded at least ten times. The CDR3 here is CSVEWAYNEQFF. CDR3 DNA: TGCAGCGTCGAGTGGGCCTACAATGAGCAGTTCTTC. This chain links TRBV29-1 with TRBJ2-1; D remains ambiguous. The CDR3 consists of 12 residues. V lost 6 bases, J lost 2 bases, and 8 bases lay in between. The germline V gene encodes CDR1 SQVTM and CDR2 ANQGSEA.

This clonotype was counted at least ten times. The chain joins TRBV12-3 or TRBV12-4 to TRBJ2-3, with D perhaps matching TRBD1 (7 bases). This CDR3 has 20 residues. The V and J ends lost 4 bases and 2 bases respectively, with 28 bases between them. The CDR3 DNA reads TGTGCCAGCAGTTCCCCCGACAGGGTGGGGACTGGGGGCTTCACAGATACGCAGTATTTT. This encodes CASSSPDRVGTGGFTDTQYF.

For this clonotype: A read error may explain this, as a much larger clone is one base away. The rearrangement uses TRBV28 and TRBJ2-1; no definite D call. Germline V lookup: CDR1 MDHEN, CDR2 SYDVKM. This CDR3 has 14 amino acids. The CDR3 nucleotides are TGTGCCGGCAGTTTGGTTCCGCGAAGCAATGAGCAGTTCTTC. This encodes CAGSLVPRSNEQFF.

This clonotype was counted a few times. This chain joins TRBV19 and TRBJ2-1; no firm D call. Trimming left V 4 bases short and J 4 bases short, with 11 bases between. There are 14 residues in the CDR3. CDR1 LNHDA and CDR2 SQIVND come from the germline V gene (reference sequence). This chain's CDR3 is CASSTSILYNEQFF. The DNA of the CDR3 is TGTGCCAGTAGTACCTCGATCCTTTACAATGAGCAGTTCTTC.

This clonotype has at least ten counts. The rearrangement joins TRBV6-2 or TRBV6-3 to TRBJ2-7, with D possibly TRBD2 on 5 matching bases. V gave up 2 bases and J gave up 2 bases, with 13 bases separating them. Per the germline V gene, CDR1 is MNHEY and CDR2 is SVGEGT. The CDR3 contains 15 residues. Here the CDR3 reads CASSYSLAPTYEQYF. The DNA of the CDR3 is TGTGCCAGCAGTTACAGCCTAGCTCCAACCTACGAGCAGTACTTC.

The V and J genes are TRBV20-1 and TRBJ2-7; D is possibly TRBD1 (5 bases). Trimming took off 1 base at V and 2 bases at J, with 12 bases between the two ends. This CDR3 is 14 amino acids long. CDR1 and CDR2 (germline): DFQATT, SNEGSKA (reference sequence). CDR3 sequence reads: CSARVPAGTYEQYF. In DNA form, the CDR3 reads TGCAGTGCTAGAGTACCGGCAGGGACCTACGAGCAGTACTTC.

This clonotype showed up many times. The chain is built from TRBV5-8 and TRBJ1-5; 8 bases agree with TRBD1. Germline loops: CDR1 SGHTS, CDR2 YDEGEE. CDR3 length: 15 amino acids. V dropped 4 bases and J dropped 3; count of bases not matched to a gene: 6. In DNA, the CDR3 is TGTGCCAGCAGCCGGACAGGGATTCTCAATCAGCCCCAGCATTTT. Its translation is CASSRTGILNQPQHF.

The gene calls are TRBV28 and TRBJ2-7; D is perhaps TRBD1 or TRBD2 (6 bases each). CDR3 length equals 19 residues. V lost 2 bases and J lost 0, with 23 bases in between. Germline V gene lookup returns CDR1 MDHEN and CDR2 SYDVKM. CDR3: CASSLVSRGGEDSSYEQYF. Written as DNA, the CDR3 is TGTGCCAGCAGTTTAGTCTCCCGGGGCGGGGAGGACAGCTCCTACGAGCAGTACTTC.

At least ten counts were recorded for this clonotype. The V and J genes are TRBV18 and TRBJ1-4; D gene unclear. With 4 bases removed from V and 1 base from J, the gap between germline ends came to 7 bases. The CDR3 contains 14 residues. Germline V CDR1 and CDR2: KGHSH, LQKENI. The chain's CDR3 is CASSLAGTNEKLFF. CDR3 in DNA: TGTGCCAGCTCACTGGCGGGAACTAATGAAAAACTGTTTTTT.

The V and J genes are TRBV30 and TRBJ2-1; tentatively, D is TRBD1 or TRBD2 (6 bases each). The germline V gene has CDR1 GTSNPN and CDR2 SVGIG (reference sequence). The CDR3 covers 13 residues. Trimming removed 2 bases from V and 15 bases from J, with 20 bases in between. This CDR3 reads CAWSPQRGTTTFF. The CDR3 coding sequence is TGTGCCTGGAGTCCACAACGCGGGACAACGACGTTCTTC.

In this sample, this clonotype turned up many times. This chain connects TRBV13 to TRBJ2-3, with 10 bases that match TRBD2. This CDR3 has 17 residues. The germline V gene encodes CDR1 PRHDT and CDR2 FYEKMQ (reference sequence). The junction had 8 bases not matched to a gene; V was cut back by 5 bases and J by 0 bases. The chain's CDR3 is CASSPAAGGPSTDTQYF. The CDR3 DNA reads TGTGCCAGCAGCCCCGCAGCGGGAGGGCCTAGCACAGATACGCAGTATTTT.

This clonotype was observed many times. The V gene is TRBV11-2, the J gene TRBJ2-7; possibly TRBD1 for D (6 bases). The CDR3 sequence is 14 residues long. CDR1 and CDR2 from the germline V gene are SGHAT and FQNNGV. The V end was cut by 6 bases, the J end by 3 bases, with 15 bases between. Written as DNA, the CDR3 is TGTGCCAGCAGGTCCCCGGGACACCGCTACGAGCAGTACTTC. Translation gives CASRSPGHRYEQYF. Drawing the rest from reference TRBV11-2 and TRBJ2-7, the complete variable domain is EAGVAQSPRYKIIEKRQSVAFWCNPISGHATLYWYQQILGQGPKLLIQFQNNGVVDDSQLPKDRFSAERLKGVDSTLKIQPAKLEDSAVYLCASRSPGHRYEQYFGPGTRLTVT.